The 7 T cell receptor beta chains in this list originate from one sample, sequenced in a study of blood T cell repertoires in COVID-19. TCRdb's copy holds only in-frame clones and misses some; the assay was immunoSEQ multiplex PCR. Here the sample spans around 92,000 clones, 83% being singletons. The sample consisted of peripheral blood. These receptor sequences come from a woman of 80 years or more with acute or convalescent COVID-19.

The chain joins TRBV4-2 to TRBJ2-7; TRBD1 matches at 7 bases. V lost 4 bases and J lost 2; bases outside the gene matches: 5. There are 14 residues in the CDR3. Germline V gene data show CDR1 as LGHNA and CDR2 as YNFKEQ. The CDR3 nucleotides read TGTGCCAGCAGCCTCACAGGGGCCCCCTACGAGCAGTACTTC. It is translated as CASSLTGAPYEQYF.

This clone was observed once. The chain has TRBV19 and TRBJ2-1; 7 bases align to TRBD2. This CDR3 has 16 residues. The ends lost 5 bases at V and 5 bases at J; junction bases unmatched: 12. Germline assignment: CDR1 LNHDA and CDR2 SQIVND (reference sequence). The CDR3 nucleotides are TGTGCCAGTAGTCCAGGACTAGGTAAAATTCACAATGAGCAGTTCTTC. This gives the protein CASSPGLGKIHNEQFF.

J is TRBJ2-1 and V is TRBV24-1, with D possibly being TRBD1 (6 bases). The CDR3 runs to 13 residues. From germline, CDR1 is KGHDR and CDR2 SFDVKD. The V end lost 2 bases, the J end lost 10 bases, and 11 bases lay between the germline ends. The CDR3: CATSDYRDPEQFF. The CDR3 bases are TGTGCCACCAGTGATTACAGGGACCCCGAGCAGTTCTTC.

The V call is TRBV2, the J call TRBJ2-5, with TRBD2 matching over 7 bases. The CDR3 contains 14 residues. V lost 3 bases to trimming and J lost 5 bases; unmatched junction nucleotides: 6. Germline CDR1 reads SNHLY; CDR2 reads FYNNEI. The CDR3 DNA follows: TGTGCCAGCAGTGACCCAGCGGGATTGGAGACCCAGTACTTC. Translated: CASSDPAGLETQYF.

This clone has a single count. The chain couples TRBV24-1 to TRBJ2-1, with TRBD1 matching 7 bases. The V and J ends lost 10 bases and 8 bases, in that order; junction bases with no gene match: 19. CDR1 is KGHDR and CDR2 is SFDVKD in the germline V gene. This CDR3 is built from 16 residues. CDR3 DNA sequence: TGTGCCACTCAGTCCTTCCGGGACAGCCTCGTGCATGAGCAGTTCTTC. It yields the protein CATQSFRDSLVHEQFF.

The chain couples TRBV4-1 to TRBJ1-1; a possible D gene is TRBD1 (5 bases). The germline V gene encodes CDR1 MGHRA and CDR2 YSYEKL. Trimming removed 0 bases from V and 4 bases from J, with 21 bases in between. The CDR3 runs 18 residues. DNA for the CDR3: TGCGCCAGCAGCCAAGAGTTTACAGGATCGAGTCGGACCACTGAAGCTTTCTTT. Its translation is CASSQEFTGSSRTTEAFF.

The chain uses TRBV6-5 and TRBJ2-3; 12 positions match TRBD2. V trimming: 8 bases; J trimming: 4 bases; junction bases outside the gene matches: 4. Per germline, CDR1 MNHEY and CDR2 SVGAGI. This CDR3 comprises 14 residues. As DNA, the CDR3 is TGTGCCAGCGGAAGACTAGCGGGAGCAGATACGCAGTATTTT. It yields the protein CASGRLAGADTQYF.